This T cell receptor (beta chain) was retrieved from a study of blood T cell repertoires in COVID-19. For the study at large: Acute-phase and convalescent COVID-19 samples originated in the United States, Italy and Spain.

This clone was found a few times. Germline CDR1 reads SNHLY; CDR2 reads FYNNEI. V lost 3 bases to trimming and J lost 0 bases, with 11 bases between them. There are 15 residues in the CDR3. Using immunoSEQ multiplex PCR, the repertoire was profiled, and TCRdb retains in-frame clones only, with some absent. The repertoire includes some 160,000 clones, approximately 82% of them detected once, and approximately 18% sits in the top ten. Source material: peripheral blood. The chain carries TRBV2 and TRBJ1-1; D not certain. The clonotype comes from a woman aged 70-85 years who had recovered from COVID-19. CDR3 sequence: CASSDRSRLNTEAFF. CDR3 DNA sequence: TGTGCCAGCAGTGACCGGTCCAGGCTGAACACTGAAGCTTTCTTT.